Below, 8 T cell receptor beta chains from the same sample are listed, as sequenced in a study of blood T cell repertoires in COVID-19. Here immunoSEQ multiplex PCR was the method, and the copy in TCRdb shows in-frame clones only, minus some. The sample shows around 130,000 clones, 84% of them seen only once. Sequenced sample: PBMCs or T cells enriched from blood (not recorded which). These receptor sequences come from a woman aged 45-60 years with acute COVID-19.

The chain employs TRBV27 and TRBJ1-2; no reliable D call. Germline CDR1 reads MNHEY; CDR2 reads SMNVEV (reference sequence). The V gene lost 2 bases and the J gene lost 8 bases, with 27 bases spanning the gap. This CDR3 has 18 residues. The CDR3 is CASSLEPVVGSHTAGYTF. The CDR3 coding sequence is TGTGCCAGCAGTTTAGAGCCGGTAGTCGGGTCTCACACCGCCGGCTACACCTTC.

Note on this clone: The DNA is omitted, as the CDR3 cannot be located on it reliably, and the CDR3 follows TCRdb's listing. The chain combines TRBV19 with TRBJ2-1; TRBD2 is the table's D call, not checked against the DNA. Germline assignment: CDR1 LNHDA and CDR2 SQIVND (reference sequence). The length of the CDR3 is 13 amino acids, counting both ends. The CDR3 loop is CASSVGTGTTEFF.

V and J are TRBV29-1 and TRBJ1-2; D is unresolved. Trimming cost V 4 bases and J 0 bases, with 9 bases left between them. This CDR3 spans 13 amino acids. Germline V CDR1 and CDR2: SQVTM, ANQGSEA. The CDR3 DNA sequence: TGCAGCGTTGTTGGCGGAACTAACTATGGCTACACCTTC. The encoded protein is CSVVGGTNYGYTF.

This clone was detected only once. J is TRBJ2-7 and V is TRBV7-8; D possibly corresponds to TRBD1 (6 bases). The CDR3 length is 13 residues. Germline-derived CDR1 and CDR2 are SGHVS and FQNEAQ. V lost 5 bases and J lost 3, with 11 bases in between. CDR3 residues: CASSQDRLYEQYF. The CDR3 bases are TGTGCCAGCAGCCAGGACAGACTCTACGAGCAGTACTTC.

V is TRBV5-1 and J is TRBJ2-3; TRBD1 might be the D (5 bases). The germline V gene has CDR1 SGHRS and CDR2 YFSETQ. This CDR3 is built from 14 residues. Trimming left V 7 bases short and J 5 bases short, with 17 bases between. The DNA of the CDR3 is TGCGCCAGCCGCTCAGTAGGGGTACAAGATACGCAGTATTTT. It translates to CASRSVGVQDTQYF.

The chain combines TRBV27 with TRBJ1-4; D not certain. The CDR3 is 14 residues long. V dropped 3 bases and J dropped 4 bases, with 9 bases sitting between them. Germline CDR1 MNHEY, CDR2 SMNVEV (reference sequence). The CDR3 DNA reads TGTGCCAGCAGTTTCGGGGTCGGTAATGAAAAACTGTTTTTT. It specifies CASSFGVGNEKLFF.

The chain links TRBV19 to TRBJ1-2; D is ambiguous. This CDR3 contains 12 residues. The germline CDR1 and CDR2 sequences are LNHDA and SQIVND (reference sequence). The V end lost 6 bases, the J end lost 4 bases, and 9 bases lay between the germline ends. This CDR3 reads CASRPTTYGYTF. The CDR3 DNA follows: TGTGCCAGTAGACCGACAACCTATGGCTACACCTTC.

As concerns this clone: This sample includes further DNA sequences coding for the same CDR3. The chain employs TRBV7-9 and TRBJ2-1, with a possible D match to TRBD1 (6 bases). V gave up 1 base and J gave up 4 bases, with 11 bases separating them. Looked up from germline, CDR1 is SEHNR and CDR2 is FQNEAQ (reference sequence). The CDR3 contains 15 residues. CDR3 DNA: TGTGCCAGCAGCTTAGGCCAGGGGTCTTACAATGAGCAGTTCTTC. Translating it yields CASSLGQGSYNEQFF.